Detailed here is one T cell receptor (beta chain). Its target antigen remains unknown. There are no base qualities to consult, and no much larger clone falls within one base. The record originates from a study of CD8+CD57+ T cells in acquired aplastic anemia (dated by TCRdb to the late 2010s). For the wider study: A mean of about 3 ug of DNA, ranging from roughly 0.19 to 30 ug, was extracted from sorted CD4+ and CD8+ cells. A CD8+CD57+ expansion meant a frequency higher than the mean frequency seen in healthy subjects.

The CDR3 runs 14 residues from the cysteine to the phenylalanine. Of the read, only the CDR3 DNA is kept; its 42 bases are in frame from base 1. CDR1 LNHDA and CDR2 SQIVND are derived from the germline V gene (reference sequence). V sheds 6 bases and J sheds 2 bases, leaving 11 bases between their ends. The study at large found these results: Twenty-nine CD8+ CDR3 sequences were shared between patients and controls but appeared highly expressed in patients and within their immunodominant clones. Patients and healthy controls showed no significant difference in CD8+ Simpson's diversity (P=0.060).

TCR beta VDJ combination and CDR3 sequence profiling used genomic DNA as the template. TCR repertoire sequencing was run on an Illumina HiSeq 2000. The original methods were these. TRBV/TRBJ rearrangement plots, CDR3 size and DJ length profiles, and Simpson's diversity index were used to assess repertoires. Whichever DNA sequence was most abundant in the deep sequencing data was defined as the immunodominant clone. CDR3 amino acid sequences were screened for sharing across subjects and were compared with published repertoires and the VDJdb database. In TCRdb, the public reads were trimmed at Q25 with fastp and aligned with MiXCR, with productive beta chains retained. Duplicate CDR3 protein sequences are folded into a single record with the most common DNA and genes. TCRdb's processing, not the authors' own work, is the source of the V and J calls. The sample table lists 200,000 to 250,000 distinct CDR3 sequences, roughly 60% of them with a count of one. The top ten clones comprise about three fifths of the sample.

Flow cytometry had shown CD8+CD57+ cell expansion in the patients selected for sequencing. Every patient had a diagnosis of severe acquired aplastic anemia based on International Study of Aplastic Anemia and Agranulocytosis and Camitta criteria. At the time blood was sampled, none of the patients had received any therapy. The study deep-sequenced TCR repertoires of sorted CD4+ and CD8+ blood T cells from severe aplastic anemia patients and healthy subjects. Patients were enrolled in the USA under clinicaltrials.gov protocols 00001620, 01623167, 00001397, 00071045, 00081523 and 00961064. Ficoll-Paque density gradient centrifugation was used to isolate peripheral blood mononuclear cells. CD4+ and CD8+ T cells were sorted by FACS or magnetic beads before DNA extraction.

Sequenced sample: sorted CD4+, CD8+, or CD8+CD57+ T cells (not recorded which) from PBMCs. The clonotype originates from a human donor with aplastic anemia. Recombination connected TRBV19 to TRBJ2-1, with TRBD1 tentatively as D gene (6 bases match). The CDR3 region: CASRGQTPYNEQFF. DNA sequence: TGTGCCAGTAGAGGACAGACCCCCTACAATGAGCAGTTCTTC.